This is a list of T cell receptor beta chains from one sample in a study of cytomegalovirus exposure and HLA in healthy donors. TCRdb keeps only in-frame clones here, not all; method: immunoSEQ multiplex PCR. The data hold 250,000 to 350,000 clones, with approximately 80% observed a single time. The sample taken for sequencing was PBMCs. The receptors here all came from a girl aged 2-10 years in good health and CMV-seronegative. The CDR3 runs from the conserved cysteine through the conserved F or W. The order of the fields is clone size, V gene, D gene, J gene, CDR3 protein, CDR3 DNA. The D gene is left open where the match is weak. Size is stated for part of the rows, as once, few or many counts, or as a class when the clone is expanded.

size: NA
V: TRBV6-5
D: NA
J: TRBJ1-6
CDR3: CASRTSNSPLHF
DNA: TGTGCCAGCAGGACAAGCAATTCACCCCTCCACTTT

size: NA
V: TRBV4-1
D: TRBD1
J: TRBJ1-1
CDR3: CASSQVTTGGTEAFF
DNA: TGCGCCAGCAGCCAAGTGACGACAGGGGGGACTGAAGCTTTCTTT

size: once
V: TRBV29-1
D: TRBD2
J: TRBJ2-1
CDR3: CSFERGGGYNEQFF
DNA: TGCAGCTTCGAGCGGGGGGGAGGTTACAATGAGCAGTTCTTC

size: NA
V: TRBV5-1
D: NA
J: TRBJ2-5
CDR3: CASSFGDTQETQYF
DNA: TGCGCCAGCAGCTTTGGTGACACCCAAGAGACCCAGTACTTC

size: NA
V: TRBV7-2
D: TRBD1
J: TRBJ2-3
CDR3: CASSSTTGSYTDTQYF
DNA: TGTGCCAGCAGCTCGACGACAGGGTCCTACACAGATACGCAGTATTTT

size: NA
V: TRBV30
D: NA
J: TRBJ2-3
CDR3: CAWRIGAHTQYF
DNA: TGTGCCTGGAGGATAGGGGCTCATACGCAGTATTTT

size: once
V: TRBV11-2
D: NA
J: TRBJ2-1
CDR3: CASSRTVNIGTTSGEQFF
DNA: TGTGCCAGCAGCCGGACAGTGAACATCGGGACCACCAGTGGTGAGCAGTTCTTC

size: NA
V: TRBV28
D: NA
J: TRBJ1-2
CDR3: CASRTTGDGNYGYTF
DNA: TGTGCCAGCAGGACAACCGGTGACGGAAACTATGGCTACACCTTC

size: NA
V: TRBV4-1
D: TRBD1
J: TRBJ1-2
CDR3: CASSQPPGQGGASGYTF
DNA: TGCGCCAGCAGCCAGCCCCCGGGACAGGGGGGGGCTTCAGGCTACACCTTC

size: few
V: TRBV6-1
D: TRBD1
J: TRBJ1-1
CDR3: CASSEAGTGLEAFF
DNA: TGTGCCAGCAGTGAAGCCGGGACAGGTCTTGAAGCTTTCTTT

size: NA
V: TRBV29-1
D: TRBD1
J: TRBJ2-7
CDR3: CSVQGSSYEQYF
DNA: TGCAGCGTACAGGGGAGTTCCTACGAGCAGTACTTC

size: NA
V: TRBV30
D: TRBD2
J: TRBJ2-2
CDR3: CAWSPYYRVAGGRNTGELFF
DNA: TGTGCCTGGAGTCCATATTACAGGGTAGCGGGGGGTCGTAACACCGGGGAGCTGTTTTTT

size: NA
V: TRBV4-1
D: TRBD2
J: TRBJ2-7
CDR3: CASSQQAGVNEQYF
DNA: TGCGCCAGCAGCCAACAAGCGGGAGTGAACGAGCAGTACTTC

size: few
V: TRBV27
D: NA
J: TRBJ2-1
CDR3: CASSPSGSNEQFF
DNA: TGTGCCAGCAGTCCGTCGGGGAGCAATGAGCAGTTCTTC

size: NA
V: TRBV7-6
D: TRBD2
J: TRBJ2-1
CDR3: CASSLARTSGRSNEQFF
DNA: TGTGCCAGCAGCTTAGCCCGGACTAGCGGGAGGTCTAATGAGCAGTTCTTC

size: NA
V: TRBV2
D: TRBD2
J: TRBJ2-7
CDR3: CASSWTSGRTYF
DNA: TGTGCCAGCAGTTGGACTAGCGGCCGCACTTACTTC

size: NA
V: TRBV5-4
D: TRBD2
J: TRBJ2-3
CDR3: CASSWGSGGADTDTQYF
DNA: TGTGCCAGCAGCTGGGGGAGCGGGGGGGCGGACACAGATACGCAGTATTTT

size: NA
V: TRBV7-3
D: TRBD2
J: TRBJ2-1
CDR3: CASSTGTSEYNEQFF
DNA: TGTGCCAGCAGTACCGGGACTAGCGAGTACAATGAGCAGTTCTTC

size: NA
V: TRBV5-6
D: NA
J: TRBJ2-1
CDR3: CASNSNPRAPPEQFF
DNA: TGTGCCAGCAACTCAAACCCGCGCGCACCTCCGGAGCAGTTCTTC

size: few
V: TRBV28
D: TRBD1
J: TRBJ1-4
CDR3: CASSRQGHNEKLFF
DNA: TGTGCCAGCAGTCGACAGGGACATAATGAAAAACTGTTTTTT

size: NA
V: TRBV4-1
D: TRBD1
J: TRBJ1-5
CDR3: CASSPQVGQQNQPQHF
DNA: TGCGCCAGCAGCCCCCAAGTGGGACAGCAAAATCAGCCCCAGCATTTT

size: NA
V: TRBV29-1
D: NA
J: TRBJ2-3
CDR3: CSVEGEGGHTDTQYF
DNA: TGCAGCGTTGAGGGGGAAGGGGGACACACAGATACGCAGTATTTT

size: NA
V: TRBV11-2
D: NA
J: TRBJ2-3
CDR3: CASSLADRTDTQYF
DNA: TGTGCCAGCAGCTTGGCCGACAGGACAGATACGCAGTATTTT

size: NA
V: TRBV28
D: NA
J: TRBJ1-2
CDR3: CASSLPGVTPRYGYTF
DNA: TGTGCCAGCAGTTTACCCGGGGTCACACCTAGGTATGGCTACACCTTC

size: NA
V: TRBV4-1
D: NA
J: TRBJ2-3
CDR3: CASSQYTGKGVGDAQYF
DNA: TGCGCCAGCAGCCAATACACCGGGAAGGGGGTGGGTGATGCGCAGTATTTT

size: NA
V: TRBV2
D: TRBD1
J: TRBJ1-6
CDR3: CARGQGLINSPLHF
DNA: TGTGCCAGAGGACAGGGGTTAATTAATTCACCCCTCCACTTT

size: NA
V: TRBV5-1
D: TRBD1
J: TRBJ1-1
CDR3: CASSFRGNRGQGAVSEAFF
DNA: TGCGCCAGCAGCTTCAGAGGTAACAGGGGACAGGGCGCGGTATCAGAAGCTTTCTTT

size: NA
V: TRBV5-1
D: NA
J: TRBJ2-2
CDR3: CASSFQGTNTGELFF
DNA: TGCGCCAGCAGCTTTCAGGGTACGAACACCGGGGAGCTGTTTTTT

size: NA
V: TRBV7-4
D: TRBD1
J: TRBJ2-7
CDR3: CASRSGGRYEQYF
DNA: TGTGCCAGCAGGTCAGGGGGACGCTACGAGCAGTACTTC

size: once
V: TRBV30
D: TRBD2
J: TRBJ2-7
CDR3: CAWSSASGAYEQYF
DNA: TGTGCCTGGAGTTCGGCTAGCGGGGCCTACGAGCAGTACTTC

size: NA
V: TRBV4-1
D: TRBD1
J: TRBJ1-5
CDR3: CASSQDPGQGFNQPQHF
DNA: TGCGCCAGCAGCCAAGATCCAGGACAGGGCTTCAATCAGCCCCAGCATTTT

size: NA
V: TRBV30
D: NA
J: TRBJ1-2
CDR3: CAFPRADYGYTF
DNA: TGTGCCTTCCCGCGGGCCGACTATGGCTACACCTTC

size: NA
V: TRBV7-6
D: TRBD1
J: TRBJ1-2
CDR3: CASSETGTGGNNYGYTF
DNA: TGTGCCAGCAGCGAAACCGGGACAGGGGGCAATAACTATGGCTACACCTTC

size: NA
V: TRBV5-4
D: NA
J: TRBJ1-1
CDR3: CASSSLVNTEAFF
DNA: TGTGCCAGCAGCTCCCTTGTGAACACTGAAGCTTTCTTT

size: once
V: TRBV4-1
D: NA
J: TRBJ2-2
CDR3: CASSQNPGENTGELFF
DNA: TGCGCCAGCAGCCAAAACCCCGGGGAAAACACCGGGGAGCTGTTTTTT

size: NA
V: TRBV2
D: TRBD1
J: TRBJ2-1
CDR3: CASKLQGPSNEQFF
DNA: TGTGCCAGCAAACTACAGGGGCCGTCTAATGAGCAGTTCTTC

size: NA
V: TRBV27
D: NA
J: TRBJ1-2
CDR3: CASSPLSERPSNYGYTF
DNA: TGTGCCAGCAGTCCCCTTTCGGAGAGACCATCTAACTATGGCTACACCTTC

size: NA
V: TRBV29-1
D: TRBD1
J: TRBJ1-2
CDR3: CSVGSGDRHNYGYTF
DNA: TGCAGCGTTGGTTCGGGGGACAGACATAACTATGGCTACACCTTC

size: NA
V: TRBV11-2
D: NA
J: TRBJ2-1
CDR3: CASSLDLGSASREQFF
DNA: TGTGCCAGCAGCTTAGATCTGGGATCGGCTAGCCGTGAGCAGTTCTTC

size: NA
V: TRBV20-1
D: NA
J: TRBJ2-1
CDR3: CIAGKAQFF
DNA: TGCATCGCGGGCAAAGCCCAGTTCTTC

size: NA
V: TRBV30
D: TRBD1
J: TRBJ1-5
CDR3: CAWSPDRGNQPQHF
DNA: TGTGCCTGGAGTCCCGACAGGGGAAATCAGCCCCAGCATTTT

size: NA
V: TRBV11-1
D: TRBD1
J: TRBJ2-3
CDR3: CASSPGQGTTDTQYF
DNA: TGTGCCAGCAGCCCAGGACAGGGGACCACAGATACGCAGTATTTT

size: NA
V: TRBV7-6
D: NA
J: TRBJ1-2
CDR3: CASSLITGPRPLYGYTF
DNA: TGTGCCAGCAGCTTAATCACAGGCCCGAGACCCCTCTATGGCTACACCTTC

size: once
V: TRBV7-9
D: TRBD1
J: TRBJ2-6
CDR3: CASSFGTGSSSGANVLTF
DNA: TGTGCCAGCAGCTTTGGGACAGGGAGTTCCTCTGGGGCCAACGTCCTGACTTTC

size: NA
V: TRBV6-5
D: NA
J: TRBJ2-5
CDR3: CASSYWPKNPETQYF
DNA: TGTGCCAGCAGTTACTGGCCGAAGAATCCCGAGACCCAGTACTTC

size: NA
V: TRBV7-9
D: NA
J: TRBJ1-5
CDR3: CASRSTGQPQHF
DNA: TGTGCCAGCAGATCTACAGGGCAGCCCCAGCATTTT

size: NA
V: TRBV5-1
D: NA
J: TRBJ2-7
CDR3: CASSQKTGPPSYEQYF
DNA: TGCGCCAGCAGCCAAAAAACAGGGCCCCCCTCCTACGAGCAGTACTTC

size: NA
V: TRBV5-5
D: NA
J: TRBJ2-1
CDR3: CASTLVREQFF
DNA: TGTGCCAGTACCCTCGTCCGGGAGCAGTTCTTC

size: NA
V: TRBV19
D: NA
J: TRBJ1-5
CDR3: CASSNRVKGNQPQHF
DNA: TGTGCCAGTAGCAACAGGGTTAAGGGCAATCAGCCCCAGCATTTT

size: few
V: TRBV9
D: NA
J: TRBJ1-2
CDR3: CASSVGAINYGYTF
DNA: TGTGCCAGCAGCGTAGGGGCGATTAACTATGGCTACACCTTC

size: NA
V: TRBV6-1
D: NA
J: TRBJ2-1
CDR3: CASSEAGAGVSFF
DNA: TGTGCCAGCAGTGAAGCGGGGGCAGGCGTTTCGTTCTTC